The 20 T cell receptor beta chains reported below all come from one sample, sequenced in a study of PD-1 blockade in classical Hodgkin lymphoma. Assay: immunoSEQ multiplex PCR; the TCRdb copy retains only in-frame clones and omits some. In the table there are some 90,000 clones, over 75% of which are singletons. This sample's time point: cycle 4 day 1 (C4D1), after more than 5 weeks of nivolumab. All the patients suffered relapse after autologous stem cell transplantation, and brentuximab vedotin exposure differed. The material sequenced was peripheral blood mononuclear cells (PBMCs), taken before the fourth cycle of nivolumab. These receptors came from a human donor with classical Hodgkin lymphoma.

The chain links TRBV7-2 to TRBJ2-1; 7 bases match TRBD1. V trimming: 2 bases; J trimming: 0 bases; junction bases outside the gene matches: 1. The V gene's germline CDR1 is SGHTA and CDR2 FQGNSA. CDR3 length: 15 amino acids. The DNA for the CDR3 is TGTGCCAGCAGCTTAAGGGGGCCCTCCTACAATGAGCAGTTCTTC. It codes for CASSLRGPSYNEQFF.

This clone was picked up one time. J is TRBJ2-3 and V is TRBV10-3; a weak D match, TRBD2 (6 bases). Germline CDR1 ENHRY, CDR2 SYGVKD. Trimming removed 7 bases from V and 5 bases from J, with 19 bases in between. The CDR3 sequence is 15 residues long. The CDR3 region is CAIKGGASDIDTQYF. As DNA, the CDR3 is TGTGCCATCAAGGGAGGAGCTAGCGATATAGATACGCAGTATTTT.

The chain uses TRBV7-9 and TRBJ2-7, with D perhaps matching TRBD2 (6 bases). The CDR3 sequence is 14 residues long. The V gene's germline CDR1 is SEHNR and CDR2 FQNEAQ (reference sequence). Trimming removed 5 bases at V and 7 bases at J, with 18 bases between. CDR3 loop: CASSAVGRSREQYF. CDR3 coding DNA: TGTGCCAGCAGCGCCGTTGGGAGGAGTAGAGAGCAGTACTTC.

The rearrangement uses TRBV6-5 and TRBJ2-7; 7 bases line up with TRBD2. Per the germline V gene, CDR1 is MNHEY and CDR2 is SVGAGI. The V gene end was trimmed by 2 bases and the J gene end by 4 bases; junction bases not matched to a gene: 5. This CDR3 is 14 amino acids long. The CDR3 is CASSYLPSGYEQYF. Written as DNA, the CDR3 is TGTGCCAGCAGTTACCTACCTAGCGGATACGAGCAGTACTTC.

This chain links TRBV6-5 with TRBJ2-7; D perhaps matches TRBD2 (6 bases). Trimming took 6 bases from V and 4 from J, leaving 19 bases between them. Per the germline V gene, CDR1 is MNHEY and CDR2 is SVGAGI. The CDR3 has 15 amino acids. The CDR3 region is CASRPPGGDGYEQYF. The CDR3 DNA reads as TGTGCCAGCAGACCCCCCGGGGGAGATGGGTACGAGCAGTACTTC.

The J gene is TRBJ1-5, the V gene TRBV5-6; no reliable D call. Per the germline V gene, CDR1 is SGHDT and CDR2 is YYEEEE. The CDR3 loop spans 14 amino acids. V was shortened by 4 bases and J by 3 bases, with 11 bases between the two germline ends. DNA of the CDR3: TGTGCCAGCAGCGCATTGGGCATCAATCAGCCCCAGCATTTT. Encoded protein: CASSALGINQPQHF.

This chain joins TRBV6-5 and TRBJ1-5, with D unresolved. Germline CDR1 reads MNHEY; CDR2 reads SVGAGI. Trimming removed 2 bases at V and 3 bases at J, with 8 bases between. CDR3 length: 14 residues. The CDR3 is CASSYSSNNQPQHF. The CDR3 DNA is TGTGCCAGCAGTTACAGCTCGAACAATCAGCCCCAGCATTTT.

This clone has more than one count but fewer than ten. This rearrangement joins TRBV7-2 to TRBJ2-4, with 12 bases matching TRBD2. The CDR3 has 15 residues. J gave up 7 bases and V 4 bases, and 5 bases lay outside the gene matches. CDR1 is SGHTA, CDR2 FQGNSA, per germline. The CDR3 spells CASSSTSGGGNIQYF. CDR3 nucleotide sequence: TGTGCCAGCAGCTCGACTAGCGGGGGTGGGAACATTCAGTACTTC.

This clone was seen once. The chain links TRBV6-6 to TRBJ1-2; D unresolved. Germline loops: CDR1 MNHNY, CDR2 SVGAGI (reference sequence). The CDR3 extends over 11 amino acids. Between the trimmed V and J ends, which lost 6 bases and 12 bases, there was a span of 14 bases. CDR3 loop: CASSLRSVHTF. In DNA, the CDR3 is TGTGCCAGCAGCCTCCGGAGTGTCCACACCTTC.

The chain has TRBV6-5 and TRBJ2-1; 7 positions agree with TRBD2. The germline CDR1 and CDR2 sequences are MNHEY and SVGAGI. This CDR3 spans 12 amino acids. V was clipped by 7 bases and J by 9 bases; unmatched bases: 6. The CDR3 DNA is TGTGCCAGCACTAGCGGCCATGGTGAGCAGTTCTTC. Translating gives CASTSGHGEQFF.

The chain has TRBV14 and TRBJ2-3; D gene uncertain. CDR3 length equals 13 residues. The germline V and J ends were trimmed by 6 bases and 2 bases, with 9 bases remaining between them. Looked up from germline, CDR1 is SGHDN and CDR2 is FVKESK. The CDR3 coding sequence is TGTGCCAGCAGGGCGGAAATCACAGATACGCAGTATTTT. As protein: CASRAEITDTQYF.

The CDR3 coding sequence is TGCAGTGCTAGAACCGTCGAGACCCAGTACTTC. Its protein is CSARTVETQYF. The chain joins TRBV20-1 to TRBJ2-5; D is unresolved. Between the trimmed V and J ends, which lost 2 bases and 5 bases, there was a span of 6 bases. Germline V gives CDR1 DFQATT, CDR2 SNEGSKA (reference sequence). CDR3 length: 11 amino acids.

The CDR3 DNA sequence: TGTGCCATCAGTGAGTCGACAGCATACGAGCAGTACTTC. It specifies CAISESTAYEQYF. The chain links TRBV10-3 to TRBJ2-7, with a weak D call TRBD1 (5 bases). Trimming removed 0 bases from V and 4 bases from J, with 7 bases in between. The CDR3 extends over 13 amino acids. Germline CDR1 ENHRY, CDR2 SYGVKD.

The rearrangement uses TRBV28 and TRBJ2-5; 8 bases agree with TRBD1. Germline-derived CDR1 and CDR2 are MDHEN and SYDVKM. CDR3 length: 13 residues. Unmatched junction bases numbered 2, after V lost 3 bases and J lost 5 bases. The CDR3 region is CASSFGQGETQYF. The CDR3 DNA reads TGTGCCAGCAGTTTCGGACAGGGCGAGACCCAGTACTTC.

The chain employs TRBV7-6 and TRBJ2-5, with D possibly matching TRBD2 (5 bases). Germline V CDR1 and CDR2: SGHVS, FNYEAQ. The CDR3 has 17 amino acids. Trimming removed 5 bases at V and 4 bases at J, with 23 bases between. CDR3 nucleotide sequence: TGTGCCAGCAGCACTACGCGGACTCTAGGAGTTAGAGAGACCCAGTACTTC. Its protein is CASSTTRTLGVRETQYF.

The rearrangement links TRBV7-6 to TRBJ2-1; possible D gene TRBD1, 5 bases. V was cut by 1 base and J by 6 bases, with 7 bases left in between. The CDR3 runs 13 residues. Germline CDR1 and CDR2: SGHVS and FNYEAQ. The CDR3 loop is CASSLVRGNEQFF. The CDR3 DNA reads TGTGCCAGCAGCTTAGTTAGGGGCAATGAGCAGTTCTTC.

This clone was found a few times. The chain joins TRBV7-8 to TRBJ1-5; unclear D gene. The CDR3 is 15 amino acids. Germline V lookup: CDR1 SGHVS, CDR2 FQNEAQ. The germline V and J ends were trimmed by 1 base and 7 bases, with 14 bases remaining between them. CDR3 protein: CASSLGRRRVQPQHF. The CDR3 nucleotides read TGTGCCAGCAGCTTAGGGAGGCGAAGGGTGCAGCCCCAGCATTTT. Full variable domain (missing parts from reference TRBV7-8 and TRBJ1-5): GAGVSQSPRYKVAKRGQDVALRCDPISGHVSLFWYQQALGQGPEFLTYFQNEAQLDKSGLPSDRFFAERPEGSVSTLKIQRTQQEDSAVYLCASSLGRRRVQPQHFGDGTRLSIL.

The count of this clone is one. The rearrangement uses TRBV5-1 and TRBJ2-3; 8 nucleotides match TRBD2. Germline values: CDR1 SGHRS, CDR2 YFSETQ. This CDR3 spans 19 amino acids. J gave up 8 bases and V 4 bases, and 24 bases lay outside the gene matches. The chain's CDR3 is CASSLERSSTSARGATQYF. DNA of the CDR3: TGCGCCAGCAGCCTGGAACGCTCCTCGACTAGCGCGCGAGGGGCTACGCAGTATTTT.

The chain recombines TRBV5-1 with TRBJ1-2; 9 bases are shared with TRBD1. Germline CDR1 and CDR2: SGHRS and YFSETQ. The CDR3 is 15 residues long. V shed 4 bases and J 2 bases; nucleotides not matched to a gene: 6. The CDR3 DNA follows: TGCGCCAGCAGCGCACCTGACAGGGGGAACTATGGCTACACCTTC. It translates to CASSAPDRGNYGYTF.

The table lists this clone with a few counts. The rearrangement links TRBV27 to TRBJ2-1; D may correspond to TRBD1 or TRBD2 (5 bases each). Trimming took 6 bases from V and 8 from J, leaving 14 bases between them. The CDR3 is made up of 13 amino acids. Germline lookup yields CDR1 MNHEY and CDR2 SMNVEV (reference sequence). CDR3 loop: CASSTDRGDEQFF. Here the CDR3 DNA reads TGTGCCAGCAGCACGGACCGGGGCGATGAGCAGTTCTTC.